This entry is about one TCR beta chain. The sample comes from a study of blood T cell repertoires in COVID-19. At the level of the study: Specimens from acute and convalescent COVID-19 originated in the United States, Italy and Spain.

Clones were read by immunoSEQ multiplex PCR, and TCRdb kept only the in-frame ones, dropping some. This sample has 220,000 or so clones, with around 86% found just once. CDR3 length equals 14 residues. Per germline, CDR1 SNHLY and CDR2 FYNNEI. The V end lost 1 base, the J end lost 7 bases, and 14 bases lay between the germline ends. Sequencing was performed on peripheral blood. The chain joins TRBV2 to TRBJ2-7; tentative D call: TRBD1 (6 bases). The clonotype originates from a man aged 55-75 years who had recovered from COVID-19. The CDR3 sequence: CASSEGSDRGEQYF. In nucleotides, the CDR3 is TGTGCCAGCAGTGAAGGGTCGGACAGAGGGGAGCAGTACTTC.